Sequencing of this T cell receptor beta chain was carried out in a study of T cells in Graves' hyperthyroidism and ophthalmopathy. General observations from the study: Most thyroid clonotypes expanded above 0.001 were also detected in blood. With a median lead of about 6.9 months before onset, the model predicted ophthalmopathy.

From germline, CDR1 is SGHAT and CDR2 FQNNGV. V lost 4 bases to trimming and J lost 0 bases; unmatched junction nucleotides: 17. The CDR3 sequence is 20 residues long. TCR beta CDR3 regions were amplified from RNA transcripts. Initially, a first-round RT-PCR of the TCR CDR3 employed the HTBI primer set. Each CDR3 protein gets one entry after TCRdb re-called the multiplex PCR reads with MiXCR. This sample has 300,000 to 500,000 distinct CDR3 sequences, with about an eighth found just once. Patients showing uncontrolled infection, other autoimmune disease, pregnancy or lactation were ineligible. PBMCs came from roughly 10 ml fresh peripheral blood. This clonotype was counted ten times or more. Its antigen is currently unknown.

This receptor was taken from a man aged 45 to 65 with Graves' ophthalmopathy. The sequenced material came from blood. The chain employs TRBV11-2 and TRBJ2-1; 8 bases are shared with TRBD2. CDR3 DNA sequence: TGTGCCAGCAGCTCTGGAGGAGGAGCGGGAGCCCCGAGCTCCTACAATGAGCAGTTCTTC. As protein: CASSSGGGAGAPSSYNEQFF. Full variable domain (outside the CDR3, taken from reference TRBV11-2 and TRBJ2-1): EAGVAQSPRYKIIEKRQSVAFWCNPISGHATLYWYQQILGQGPKLLIQFQNNGVVDDSQLPKDRFSAERLKGVDSTLKIQPAKLEDSAVYLCASSSGGGAGAPSSYNEQFFGPGTRLTVL.